A selection of T cell receptor beta chains follows, all from one sample in a study of blood T cell repertoires in COVID-19. Here immunoSEQ multiplex PCR was the method, and the copy in TCRdb shows in-frame clones only, minus some. The table has a few hundred thousand clones, 85% to 90% seen once. The specimen sequenced was PBMCs or T cells enriched from blood (not recorded which). The receptors stem from a woman in her 30s who had recovered from COVID-19. CDR3s include the opening cysteine and the closing phenylalanine or tryptophan. A D gene is named only where the DNA matches it firmly. Rows give clone size only sometimes, using once, few, many, or a class for an expanded clone.

j_gene: TRBJ2-2; d_gene: -; v_gene: TRBV30; abundance: once; CDR3nt: TGTGCCTGGAAAGGGAGGTCCGATAGGGAGCTGTTTTTT; CDR3aa: CAWKGRSDRELFF
j_gene: TRBJ2-7; d_gene: -; v_gene: TRBV6-2/TRBV6-3; abundance: -; CDR3nt: TGTGCCAGCAGCTCGTCCAGGGACGAGCAGTACTTC; CDR3aa: CASSSSRDEQYF
j_gene: TRBJ2-1; d_gene: TRBD2; v_gene: TRBV4-3; abundance: -; CDR3nt: TGCGCCAGCAGCCAAGAGGTCCTTGGACTAGCGGGCCCAAGTGACTACAATGAGCAGTTCTTC; CDR3aa: CASSQEVLGLAGPSDYNEQFF
j_gene: TRBJ2-1; d_gene: -; v_gene: TRBV7-8; abundance: -; CDR3nt: TGTGCCAGCAGCTCAGAGATGGCAGGGGACCCCTACAATGAGCAGTTCTTC; CDR3aa: CASSSEMAGDPYNEQFF
j_gene: TRBJ1-2; d_gene: -; v_gene: TRBV3-1/TRBV3-2; abundance: -; CDR3nt: TGTGCCAGCAGCCAAAGATCGGGGTATGGCTACACCTTC; CDR3aa: CASSQRSGYGYTF
j_gene: TRBJ2-7; d_gene: TRBD1; v_gene: TRBV5-1; abundance: -; CDR3nt: TGCGCCAGCAGCTTGGCTTCGGACAGGGGAATCTCCGAGCAGTACTTC; CDR3aa: CASSLASDRGISEQYF
j_gene: TRBJ1-1; d_gene: -; v_gene: TRBV7-9; abundance: -; CDR3nt: TGTGCCAGCAATCCCCAGGGTTTGGTCACTGAAGCTTTCTTT; CDR3aa: CASNPQGLVTEAFF
j_gene: TRBJ2-2; d_gene: TRBD2; v_gene: TRBV3-1/TRBV3-2; abundance: -; CDR3nt: TGTGCCAGCAGCCAAGTGGGGGGGCTAGCGGGACTCTCCGGGGAGCTGTTTTTT; CDR3aa: CASSQVGGLAGLSGELFF
j_gene: TRBJ2-1; d_gene: TRBD2; v_gene: TRBV15; abundance: -; CDR3nt: TGTGCCACCAGCTCCCGACTAGCGGCCTACAATGAGCAGTTCTTC; CDR3aa: CATSSRLAAYNEQFF
j_gene: TRBJ1-5; d_gene: -; v_gene: TRBV14; abundance: -; CDR3nt: TGTGCCAGCAGCCAGTGGGACACATCTAGCAATCAGCCCCAGCATTTT; CDR3aa: CASSQWDTSSNQPQHF
j_gene: TRBJ2-7; d_gene: -; v_gene: TRBV18; abundance: -; CDR3nt: TGTGCCAGCTCACCCCCGAGCTCCTACGAGCAGTACTTC; CDR3aa: CASSPPSSYEQYF
j_gene: TRBJ2-1; d_gene: TRBD1; v_gene: TRBV4-3; abundance: once; CDR3nt: TGCGCCAGCAGCCAAGATTCCGGACAGGGGTACAATGAGCAGTTCTTC; CDR3aa: CASSQDSGQGYNEQFF
j_gene: TRBJ1-6; d_gene: TRBD1; v_gene: TRBV7-2; abundance: -; CDR3nt: TGTGCCAGCAGCTTCCGCCCCGGACAGGGGAGGTCACCCCTCCACTTT; CDR3aa: CASSFRPGQGRSPLHF
j_gene: TRBJ1-6; d_gene: -; v_gene: TRBV7-3; abundance: -; CDR3nt: TGTGCCAGCAGCTTAACCCGACCGGGGGAGAATTCACCCCTCCACTTT; CDR3aa: CASSLTRPGENSPLHF
j_gene: TRBJ1-2; d_gene: -; v_gene: TRBV9; abundance: -; CDR3nt: TGTGCCAGCAGCGTAGAATTGGCAGGGAATGGCTACACCTTC; CDR3aa: CASSVELAGNGYTF
j_gene: TRBJ2-1; d_gene: -; v_gene: TRBV3-1/TRBV3-2; abundance: -; CDR3nt: TGTGCCAGCAGCCAAGAAAACGGCAATGAGCAGTTCTTC; CDR3aa: CASSQENGNEQFF
j_gene: TRBJ1-1; d_gene: TRBD1; v_gene: TRBV7-9; abundance: -; CDR3nt: TGTGCCAGCAGCTTAGTCGGCAGGGGGCGATCTGAAGCTTTCTTT; CDR3aa: CASSLVGRGRSEAFF
j_gene: TRBJ2-5; d_gene: -; v_gene: TRBV7-2; abundance: -; CDR3nt: TGTGCCAGCAGCTTAGCCCGGGGGGCTTATACTCGGGAGACCCAGTACTTC; CDR3aa: CASSLARGAYTRETQYF
j_gene: TRBJ1-2; d_gene: -; v_gene: TRBV7-9; abundance: -; CDR3nt: TGTGCCAGCAGCCCCGGGACTGTGTATGGCTACACCTTC; CDR3aa: CASSPGTVYGYTF
j_gene: TRBJ1-2; d_gene: TRBD1; v_gene: TRBV19; abundance: once; CDR3nt: TGTGCCAGTAGTGAGGGGACAGCGTATGGCTACACCTTC; CDR3aa: CASSEGTAYGYTF
j_gene: TRBJ2-5; d_gene: -; v_gene: TRBV11-3; abundance: -; CDR3nt: TGTGCCAGCAGCCGCCCGGACAGTGTGGGGGAGACCCAGTACTTC; CDR3aa: CASSRPDSVGETQYF
j_gene: TRBJ1-2; d_gene: -; v_gene: TRBV4-2; abundance: -; CDR3nt: TGTGCCAGCAGCCAAGATATTACACCAAACTATGGCTACACCTTC; CDR3aa: CASSQDITPNYGYTF
j_gene: TRBJ2-1; d_gene: TRBD1; v_gene: TRBV27; abundance: -; CDR3nt: TGTGCCAGCAGTTTATTGAGACAGGGGGGGTGGAATGAGCAGTTCTTC; CDR3aa: CASSLLRQGGWNEQFF
j_gene: TRBJ2-7; d_gene: -; v_gene: TRBV10-3; abundance: once; CDR3nt: TGTGCCATCAGTGAAACTAGCAGCTCCTACGAGCAGTACTTC; CDR3aa: CAISETSSSYEQYF
j_gene: TRBJ1-2; d_gene: -; v_gene: TRBV6-2/TRBV6-3; abundance: once; CDR3nt: TGTGCCAGCAGTTTTGGGAGGAGAGGGGCCTATGGCTACACCTTC; CDR3aa: CASSFGRRGAYGYTF
j_gene: TRBJ2-3; d_gene: TRBD2; v_gene: TRBV27; abundance: -; CDR3nt: TGTGCCAGCAGTTTATCACTAGCGGGAGGGCCCGGCACAGATACGCAGTATTTT; CDR3aa: CASSLSLAGGPGTDTQYF
j_gene: TRBJ2-2; d_gene: -; v_gene: TRBV27; abundance: -; CDR3nt: TGTGCCAGCAGTTTGGGCGGGATGAGCGGGGAGCTGTTTTTT; CDR3aa: CASSLGGMSGELFF
j_gene: TRBJ2-1; d_gene: -; v_gene: TRBV5-4; abundance: few; CDR3nt: TGTGCCAGCAGCTTGCCTCGGGGGGCCAAGGACAATGAGCAGTTCTTC; CDR3aa: CASSLPRGAKDNEQFF
j_gene: TRBJ1-1; d_gene: TRBD1; v_gene: TRBV10-3; abundance: -; CDR3nt: TGTGCCATCAAAAGGACAGGGGACGGTGAAGCTTTCTTT; CDR3aa: CAIKRTGDGEAFF
j_gene: TRBJ2-1; d_gene: TRBD2; v_gene: TRBV7-9; abundance: -; CDR3nt: TGTGCCAGCAGCCCGCGACTAGCGGAATACAATGAGCAGTTCTTC; CDR3aa: CASSPRLAEYNEQFF
j_gene: TRBJ2-3; d_gene: TRBD2; v_gene: TRBV28; abundance: few; CDR3nt: TGTGCCAGCAATTCGGGAGGGCGAGATACGCAGTATTTT; CDR3aa: CASNSGGRDTQYF
j_gene: TRBJ1-2; d_gene: -; v_gene: TRBV7-2; abundance: -; CDR3nt: TGTGCCAGCAGCTCCCTCGAGGGTGAAGATGGCTACACCTTC; CDR3aa: CASSSLEGEDGYTF
j_gene: TRBJ2-7; d_gene: -; v_gene: TRBV7-2; abundance: -; CDR3nt: TGTGCCAGCAGCTCCCAAACCACGGGGGACGAGCAGTACTTC; CDR3aa: CASSSQTTGDEQYF
j_gene: TRBJ1-2; d_gene: -; v_gene: TRBV7-3; abundance: -; CDR3nt: TGTGCCAGCAGCACGTTCCGGGACTTATTATCTGGCTACACCTTC; CDR3aa: CASSTFRDLLSGYTF
j_gene: TRBJ1-3; d_gene: -; v_gene: TRBV3-1/TRBV3-2; abundance: -; CDR3nt: TGTGCCAGCAGCCAACGACAGTTCTCTGGAAACACCATATATTTT; CDR3aa: CASSQRQFSGNTIYF
j_gene: TRBJ1-1; d_gene: TRBD1; v_gene: TRBV4-3; abundance: once; CDR3nt: TGCGCCAGCAGCCAAGGGACAGGGGGCGGAAGCACTGAAGCTTTCTTT; CDR3aa: CASSQGTGGGSTEAFF
j_gene: TRBJ2-4; d_gene: TRBD1; v_gene: TRBV6-2/TRBV6-3; abundance: -; CDR3nt: TGTGCCAGCAGTCTTCAAAGGGGGCGCGGCAAAAACATTCAGTACTTC; CDR3aa: CASSLQRGRGKNIQYF
j_gene: TRBJ2-7; d_gene: TRBD1; v_gene: TRBV5-1; abundance: -; CDR3nt: TGCGCCAGCAGCGTCGGGACAGGGAGAGGCGAGCAGTACTTC; CDR3aa: CASSVGTGRGEQYF
j_gene: TRBJ1-5; d_gene: -; v_gene: TRBV7-9; abundance: -; CDR3nt: TGTGCCAGCAGCTTAGGCTGGGGCCAGCCCCAGCATTTT; CDR3aa: CASSLGWGQPQHF
j_gene: TRBJ1-2; d_gene: TRBD1; v_gene: TRBV19; abundance: -; CDR3nt: TGTGCCAGTAAGGACCGGCTGTCCACAGGGGGGTTCTTGGCTAACTATGGCTACACCTTC; CDR3aa: CASKDRLSTGGFLANYGYTF
j_gene: TRBJ1-1; d_gene: TRBD1; v_gene: TRBV9; abundance: few; CDR3nt: TGTGCCAGCAGCCCCAGGGACAGGGATATGAACACTGAAGCTTTCTTT; CDR3aa: CASSPRDRDMNTEAFF
j_gene: TRBJ1-2; d_gene: TRBD1; v_gene: TRBV20-1; abundance: -; CDR3nt: TGCAGTGCTCGACAGGGGGATGGCTACACCTTC; CDR3aa: CSARQGDGYTF
j_gene: TRBJ1-3; d_gene: -; v_gene: TRBV2; abundance: few; CDR3nt: TGTGCCAGCAGTGAAATGGCCTCTGGAAACACCATATATTTT; CDR3aa: CASSEMASGNTIYF
j_gene: TRBJ2-2; d_gene: -; v_gene: TRBV7-9; abundance: once; CDR3nt: TGTGCCAGCTCTAGGGGAATAACCGGGGAGCTGTTTTTT; CDR3aa: CASSRGITGELFF
j_gene: TRBJ1-2; d_gene: -; v_gene: TRBV29-1; abundance: -; CDR3nt: TGCAGCGTTGAGGGGACAAGATATGGCTACACCTTC; CDR3aa: CSVEGTRYGYTF
j_gene: TRBJ1-6; d_gene: TRBD1; v_gene: TRBV7-2; abundance: -; CDR3nt: TGTGCCAGCAGTTGGACAGGGGGCATTTCACCCCTCCACTTT; CDR3aa: CASSWTGGISPLHF
j_gene: TRBJ2-1; d_gene: TRBD2; v_gene: TRBV7-9; abundance: few; CDR3nt: TGTGCCAGCAGCTTAGATGGGGCTAGCGGGAGGACCAATGAGCAGTTCTTC; CDR3aa: CASSLDGASGRTNEQFF
j_gene: TRBJ2-3; d_gene: -; v_gene: TRBV3-1/TRBV3-2; abundance: -; CDR3nt: TGTGCCAGCAGCCAAGACAGGTCAGATACGCAGTATTTT; CDR3aa: CASSQDRSDTQYF
j_gene: TRBJ1-2; d_gene: -; v_gene: TRBV5-1; abundance: few; CDR3nt: TGCGCCAGCAGCTTGATGACTCTCCAGGGCGTTCGTCGTGGCTACACCTTC; CDR3aa: CASSLMTLQGVRRGYTF
j_gene: TRBJ2-1; d_gene: TRBD1; v_gene: TRBV29-1; abundance: once; CDR3nt: TGCAGCGTTTCGGGACAGTTCCCCTACAATGAGCAGTTCTTC; CDR3aa: CSVSGQFPYNEQFF
j_gene: TRBJ2-2; d_gene: TRBD1; v_gene: TRBV28; abundance: -; CDR3nt: TGTGCCAGCAGTTTTATCGACAGGGGCCTCACCGGGGAGCTGTTTTTT; CDR3aa: CASSFIDRGLTGELFF
j_gene: TRBJ2-6; d_gene: -; v_gene: TRBV7-8; abundance: -; CDR3nt: TGTGCCAGCAGCTTAGGAGGGGGCTCTGGGGCCAACGTCCTGACTTTC; CDR3aa: CASSLGGGSGANVLTF
j_gene: TRBJ1-1; d_gene: -; v_gene: TRBV27; abundance: -; CDR3nt: TGTGCCAGTTCAAGGGGCGGCGAGGCTGAAGCTTTCTTT; CDR3aa: CASSRGGEAEAFF
j_gene: TRBJ2-7; d_gene: -; v_gene: TRBV5-5; abundance: -; CDR3nt: TGTGCCAGCAGCTCGGGACGGGGGATCTACGAGCAGTACTTC; CDR3aa: CASSSGRGIYEQYF
j_gene: TRBJ2-5; d_gene: -; v_gene: TRBV7-8; abundance: -; CDR3nt: TGTGCCAGCAGCCGGACTAAAGAGACCCAGTACTTC; CDR3aa: CASSRTKETQYF
j_gene: TRBJ1-6; d_gene: -; v_gene: TRBV7-2; abundance: -; CDR3nt: TGTGCCAGCAGCTCCACCTATAATTCACCCCTCCACTTT; CDR3aa: CASSSTYNSPLHF
j_gene: TRBJ1-2; d_gene: TRBD1; v_gene: TRBV2; abundance: -; CDR3nt: TGTGCCAGCAGGGGGGACAGGGTCCGTGGCTACACCTTC; CDR3aa: CASRGDRVRGYTF
j_gene: TRBJ2-3; d_gene: TRBD1; v_gene: TRBV10-3; abundance: once; CDR3nt: TGTGCCATCAGGCCTGGACAGGGGGTTACAGATACGCAGTATTTT; CDR3aa: CAIRPGQGVTDTQYF
j_gene: TRBJ1-4; d_gene: -; v_gene: TRBV5-5; abundance: -; CDR3nt: TGTGCCAGCAGCTATACAGGGGAAAAACTGTTTTTT; CDR3aa: CASSYTGEKLFF